This T cell receptor beta chain was sequenced during a study of blood T cell repertoires in COVID-19. Trimming stripped 3 bases from V and 1 base from J, with 10 bases between. There are 14 residues in the CDR3. Per germline, CDR1 SGHAT and CDR2 FQNNGV. Measured with immunoSEQ multiplex PCR; TCRdb has only the in-frame clones, and not every one. The sample has approximately 220,000 clones, over 80% seen once; the top ten hold about 27%. This chain joins TRBV11-2 and TRBJ2-7, with D uncertain. The source material was peripheral blood. The TCR was taken from a man aged 35 to 55 with acute or convalescent COVID-19. CDR3 bases: TGTGCCAGCAGCTTGTCCCGGGTTTCCTACGAGCAGTACTTC. Encoded protein: CASSLSRVSYEQYF.